Below, 10 T cell receptor beta chains from the same sample are listed, as sequenced in a study of monozygotic twins with inflammatory bowel disease. With the 5' RACE reads reprocessed, TCRdb shows one record per CDR3 protein and no DNA. The listing contains roughly 90,000 distinct CDR3 sequences. Sample: blood. All receptors derive from a human donor with ulcerative colitis or Crohn's disease, or a healthy co-twin of an affected twin (not recorded which).

V usage is TRBV6-1 and J usage is TRBJ1-1; no DNA is available, so the TRBD1 call from TCRdb remains unchecked. Germline V gives CDR1 MNHNS, CDR2 SASEGT. This CDR3 has 13 amino acids. The CDR3 region is CASSVSRGAEAFF.

V is TRBV10-3 and J is TRBJ1-2; TCRdb picks TRBD1, but there is no DNA to check that call. Germline V gene data show CDR1 as ENHRY and CDR2 as SYGVKD. The CDR3 sequence is 15 residues long. CDR3 region: CAISDPWTGLYGYTF.

This chain uses TRBV7-2 with TRBJ2-3. The germline V gene has CDR1 SGHTA and CDR2 FQGNSA. The CDR3 totals 16 residues. The CDR3 reads CASSFLGGSPTDTQYF.

J is TRBJ1-1 and V is TRBV7-8; absent DNA, TCRdb's TRBD1 call cannot be checked. This CDR3 region has 13 residues. Germline-derived CDR1 and CDR2 are SGHVS and FQNEAQ. CDR3 in amino acids: CASSIMGQGKAFF.

This chain links TRBV5-1 with TRBJ2-1; as DNA is missing, the TRBD1 call by TCRdb cannot be tested. The CDR3 is 14 residues long. The V gene's germline CDR1 is SGHRS and CDR2 YFSETQ. The CDR3 is CASSSSQGTHEQFF.

J is TRBJ2-7 and V is TRBV5-1; TCRdb returns TRBD1, unconfirmable since there is no DNA. This CDR3 has 13 residues. Per the germline V gene, CDR1 is SGHRS and CDR2 is YFSETQ. CDR3 in amino acids: CASSYTGGYEQYF.

By frequency, this clonotype is medium-sized. The chain has TRBV5-6 and TRBJ2-4; lacking DNA, the TRBD1 call made by TCRdb goes unchecked. This CDR3 has 14 residues. Germline V gene data show CDR1 as SGHDT and CDR2 as YYEEEE. This CDR3 is CASSYGGTVNIQYF.

The genes are TRBV5-1 and TRBJ1-6; no DNA is available, so the TRBD1 call from TCRdb remains unchecked. The germline V gene has CDR1 SGHRS and CDR2 YFSETQ. The CDR3 sequence is 14 residues long. This CDR3 is CASSSGQGMVALHF.

This chain connects TRBV6-5 to TRBJ2-7; no DNA is available, so the TRBD1 call from TCRdb remains unchecked. CDR3 length: 16 amino acids. From germline, CDR1 is MNHEY and CDR2 SVGAGI. CDR3 in amino acids: CASSYSTYRDSYEQYF.

The rearrangement joins TRBV7-9 to TRBJ2-3; TCRdb's D gene call, TRBD1, goes unchecked for lack of DNA. In germline, CDR1 is SEHNR, CDR2 FQNEAQ (reference sequence). The CDR3 is made up of 15 amino acids. The CDR3 reads CASSLRTTPQDTQYF.